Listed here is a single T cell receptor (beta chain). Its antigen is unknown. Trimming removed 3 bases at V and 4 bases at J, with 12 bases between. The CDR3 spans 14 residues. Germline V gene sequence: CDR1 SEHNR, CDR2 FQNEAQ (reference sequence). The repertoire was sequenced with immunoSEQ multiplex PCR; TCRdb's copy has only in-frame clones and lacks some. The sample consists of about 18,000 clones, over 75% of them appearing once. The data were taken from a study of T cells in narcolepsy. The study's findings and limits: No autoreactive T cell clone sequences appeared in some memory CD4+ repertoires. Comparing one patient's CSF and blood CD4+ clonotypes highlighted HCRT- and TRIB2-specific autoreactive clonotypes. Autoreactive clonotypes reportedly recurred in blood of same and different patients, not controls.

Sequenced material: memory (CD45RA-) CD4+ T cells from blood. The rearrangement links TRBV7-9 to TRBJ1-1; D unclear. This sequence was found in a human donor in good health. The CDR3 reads CASSFSGGRTEAFF. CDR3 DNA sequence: TGTGCCAGCAGCTTTTCAGGAGGGCGCACTGAAGCTTTCTTT.